The 31 T cell receptor beta chains presented below share a single source sample, sequenced in a study of blood T cell repertoires in COVID-19 (TCRdb year 2020). Library construction relied on the immunoSEQ multiplex PCR assay. TCRdb retrieved this table from immuneACCESS and kept in-frame rearrangements only. Not all clones are present; in checked studies, unresolved V genes account for under half, and no reason is known for the remainder. The sample has about 290,000 clones on record, approximately 80% of them singletons. About 4% of the sample belongs to the ten largest clones. Sample: peripheral blood. These receptor sequences come from a woman aged 50 to 65 with active or convalescent COVID-19.

The rearrangement links TRBV16 to TRBJ1-4; 8 nucleotides line up with TRBD1. The CDR3 contains 15 residues. With V trimmed by 4 bases and J by 6 bases, 7 bases remained unmatched. CDR1 and CDR2 from the germline V gene are KGHSY and FQNENV. CDR3 DNA sequence: TGTGCCAGCAGCCTGGGACAGGCCGCGGATGAAAAACTGTTTTTT. Protein: CASSLGQAADEKLFF. Full variable domain (rest looked up from reference TRBV16 and TRBJ1-4): GEEVAQTPKHLVRGEGQKAKLYCAPIKGHSYVFWYQQVLKNEFKFLISFQNENVFDETGMPKERFSAKCLPNSPCSLEIQATKLEDSAVYFCASSLGQAADEKLFFGSGTQLSVL.

Here the CDR3 reads CASSPPRTKNIQYF. CDR3 coding DNA: TGTGCCAGCTCACCCCCCAGGACCAAAAACATTCAGTACTTC. V gene TRBV18 combines with J gene TRBJ2-4; no definite D call. Between the trimmed V and J ends, which lost 3 bases and 2 bases, there was a span of 8 bases. There are 14 residues in the CDR3. Germline V gives CDR1 KGHSH, CDR2 LQKENI.

The gene calls are TRBV5-1 and TRBJ2-7; the D gene is possibly TRBD2 (5 bases). Germline CDR1 is SGHRS and CDR2 is YFSETQ. The V gene lost 3 bases and the J gene lost 3 bases, with 13 bases spanning the gap. The CDR3 covers 14 residues. The DNA for the CDR3 is TGCGCCAGCAGCTCGTACTCCGGGGTCTACGAGCAGTACTTC. It encodes CASSSYSGVYEQYF.

The chain joins TRBV7-6 to TRBJ2-7; 11 nucleotides align to TRBD2. Germline V lookup: CDR1 SGHVS, CDR2 FNYEAQ. The CDR3 contains 18 residues. After removal of 5 bases from V and 6 bases from J, the junction contained 18 bases not matched to a gene. The CDR3 loop reads CASSPQSHWASGRTEQYF. Written as DNA, the CDR3 is TGTGCCAGCAGCCCCCAATCCCACTGGGCTAGCGGGAGGACCGAGCAGTACTTC.

A remark on this clone: The sample holds other DNA sequences that translate to the same CDR3. This rearrangement joins TRBV5-1 to TRBJ2-5; 15 bases align to TRBD2. This CDR3 is 17 amino acids long. The germline V gene has CDR1 SGHRS and CDR2 YFSETQ. Unmatched junction bases numbered 8, after V lost 3 bases and J lost 5 bases. CDR3 nucleotide sequence: TGCGCCAGCAGCTCGGGACTAGCGGGAGGCCCGGGGGAGACCCAGTACTTC. It yields the protein CASSSGLAGGPGETQYF.

The table lists this clone with a count of one. The chain uses TRBV27 and TRBJ2-1; 8 nucleotides match TRBD2. The J segment lost 8 bases and the V segment lost 5 bases, leaving 11 bases of the junction unmatched. CDR1 is MNHEY, CDR2 SMNVEV, per germline (reference sequence). This CDR3 is built from 15 residues. CDR3 region: CASSDEGLVRDEQFF. The CDR3 DNA is TGTGCCAGCAGTGACGAGGGACTAGTTAGGGATGAGCAGTTCTTC.

This sequence joins TRBV2 and TRBJ1-4; D is perhaps TRBD1 (6 bases). The CDR3 runs to 15 residues. Trimming pared 7 bases from V and 4 bases from J, leaving 16 bases between. The germline V gene has CDR1 SNHLY and CDR2 FYNNEI. The chain's CDR3 is CASKRQAQINEKLFF. As DNA, the CDR3 is TGTGCCAGCAAAAGACAGGCGCAAATTAATGAAAAACTGTTTTTT.

The rearrangement uses TRBV9 and TRBJ2-1; D not resolved. Trimming cost V 1 base and J 5 bases, with 7 bases left between them. Germline V gene data show CDR1 as SGDLS and CDR2 as YYNGEE. CDR3 length equals 13 residues. The CDR3: CASSVRQDNEQFF. The CDR3 DNA sequence: TGTGCCAGCAGCGTAAGGCAGGACAATGAGCAGTTCTTC.

The DNA for the CDR3 is TGCGCCAGCAGCTTGGAGGGACTAGCGACAGATACGCAGTATTTT. Protein sequence: CASSLEGLATDTQYF. The J gene is TRBJ2-3, the V gene TRBV5-1, with 10 positions matching TRBD2. CDR1 SGHRS and CDR2 YFSETQ come from the germline V gene. The CDR3 spans 15 residues. Trimming removed 0 bases from V and 3 bases from J; junction bases left unmatched: 1.

The chain recombines TRBV27 with TRBJ2-7; 7 bases align to TRBD2. Germline V CDR1 and CDR2: MNHEY, SMNVEV (reference sequence). CDR3 size: 15 residues. V shed 1 base, J shed 2 bases, and the junction held 5 bases outside the gene matches. Here the CDR3 DNA reads TGTGCCAGCAGTTTATTGAGTCTAGCGGCCTACGAGCAGTACTTC. Its translation: CASSLLSLAAYEQYF.

V gene TRBV28 combines with J gene TRBJ1-6; 10 nucleotides line up with TRBD1. The CDR3 length is 15 residues. V lost 2 bases and J lost 10; bases outside the gene matches: 5. CDR1 and CDR2 (germline): MDHEN, SYDVKM. The DNA for the CDR3 is TGTGCCAGCAGTTTAAGGGACAGGGGAGGCTCACCCCTCCACTTT. Protein sequence: CASSLRDRGGSPLHF.

The V and J genes are TRBV7-8 and TRBJ2-1; 13 nucleotides match TRBD2. Trimming cost V 4 bases and J 7 bases; bases outside gene matches: 7. The CDR3 spans 16 residues. CDR1 SGHVS and CDR2 FQNEAQ come from the germline V gene. This chain's CDR3 is CASSSRTSGSSNEQFF. CDR3 nucleotides: TGTGCCAGCAGCTCCCGGACTAGCGGGAGCTCAAATGAGCAGTTCTTC.

This chain connects TRBV15 to TRBJ2-7; 7 bases are a match to TRBD2. The germline gives CDR1 LNHNV, CDR2 YYDKDF (reference sequence). V dropped 0 bases and J dropped 5; count of bases not matched to a gene: 22. This CDR3 has 20 amino acids. This CDR3 reads CATSRDAVGGSPAGRHEQYF. Written as DNA, the CDR3 is TGTGCCACCAGCAGAGATGCCGTGGGGGGGAGCCCCGCGGGGAGACACGAGCAGTACTTC.

The rearrangement joins TRBV18 to TRBJ2-7, with a weak D call TRBD2 (5 bases). The CDR3 is made up of 14 amino acids. Trimming took 5 bases from V and 7 from J, leaving 18 bases between them. Germline-derived CDR1 and CDR2 are KGHSH and LQKENI. As DNA, the CDR3 is TGTGCCAGCTCATCCACGGACTCCCTGCTTGAGCAGTACTTC. This translates into CASSSTDSLLEQYF.

CDR3 coding DNA: TGTGCCAGCAGATCGACACAGGGATCCTTAGGAGGCTACACCTTC. The encoded protein is CASRSTQGSLGGYTF. This sequence joins TRBV6-5 and TRBJ1-2; possibly TRBD1 for D (6 bases). V lost 6 bases to trimming and J lost 8 bases, with 22 bases between them. In germline, CDR1 is MNHEY, CDR2 SVGAGI. This CDR3 spans 15 amino acids.

V usage is TRBV27 and J usage is TRBJ2-1, with 7 bases identical to TRBD2. V shed 0 bases and J 10 bases; nucleotides not matched to a gene: 15. Germline CDR1 reads MNHEY; CDR2 reads SMNVEV (reference sequence). The CDR3 runs to 17 residues. CDR3: CASSLSPGASGAGEQFF. The CDR3 bases are TGTGCCAGCAGTTTATCACCCGGGGCTAGCGGAGCCGGGGAGCAGTTCTTC.

The J gene is TRBJ2-7, the V gene TRBV27; 12 bases match TRBD2. Germline trimming cut 3 bases from V and 3 bases from J; bases unmatched to any gene: 3. Germline V gene sequence: CDR1 MNHEY, CDR2 SMNVEV (reference sequence). This CDR3 has 15 amino acids. The CDR3 protein is CASSFKGLAGYEQYF. DNA of the CDR3: TGTGCCAGCAGTTTTAAGGGACTAGCGGGCTACGAGCAGTACTTC.

The V call is TRBV2, the J call TRBJ1-5; no firm D call. The V end lost 3 bases, the J end lost 6 bases, and 6 bases lay between the germline ends. The V gene's germline CDR1 is SNHLY and CDR2 FYNNEI. The CDR3 contains 12 residues. CDR3 bases: TGTGCCAGCAGTGACCTCCCTCAGCCCCAGCATTTT. Its protein is CASSDLPQPQHF.

The CDR3 here is CASSATGDQPQHF. The CDR3 DNA is TGTGCCAGCAGCGCCACAGGGGATCAGCCCCAGCATTTT. The genes are TRBV9 and TRBJ1-5; 7 bases match TRBD1. Germline V gene lookup returns CDR1 SGDLS and CDR2 YYNGEE. With 3 bases clipped from V and 5 bases from J, the junction kept 2 bases outside the gene matches. This CDR3 comprises 13 residues. The whole variable domain, filled in from reference TRBV9 and TRBJ1-5, reads DSGVTQTPKHLITATGQRVTLRCSPRSGDLSVYWYQQSLDQGLQFLIQYYNGEERAKGNILERFSAQQFPDLHSELNLSSLELGDSALYFCASSATGDQPQHFGDGTRLSIL.

This chain joins TRBV7-9 and TRBJ2-1; weak D call: TRBD2 (6 bases). CDR1 is SEHNR, CDR2 FQNEAQ, per germline (reference sequence). The length of the CDR3 is 13 residues. V was clipped by 3 bases and J by 7 bases, with 10 bases between them. Written as DNA, the CDR3 is TGTGCCAGCAGCTTCCGACTAGTGAATGAGCAGTTCTTC. Protein sequence: CASSFRLVNEQFF.

CDR3 in amino acids: CASSFVAGGRNEQYF. DNA for the CDR3: TGTGCCAGCAGCTTTGTAGCGGGAGGGAGAAACGAGCAGTACTTC. V gene TRBV5-4 combines with J gene TRBJ2-7; 11 bases fit TRBD2. Germline V CDR1 and CDR2: SGHNT, YYREEE (reference sequence). The CDR3 sequence is 15 residues long. The J segment lost 5 bases and the V segment lost 2 bases, leaving 6 bases of the junction unmatched.

This clone appeared a single time. The chain links TRBV9 to TRBJ1-1, with TRBD1 matching 9 bases. The CDR3 runs to 14 residues. From germline, CDR1 is SGDLS and CDR2 YYNGEE. V gave up 2 bases and J gave up 7 bases; unmatched junction bases: 6. The CDR3, as DNA: TGTGCCAGCAGCGTGGGACAGGGCGAGCGTGAAGCTTTCTTT. It encodes CASSVGQGEREAFF.

The chain joins TRBV5-1 to TRBJ1-2, with TRBD1 matching 7 bases. The V gene's germline CDR1 is SGHRS and CDR2 YFSETQ. There are 15 residues in the CDR3. Germline trimming cut 4 bases from V and 4 bases from J; bases unmatched to any gene: 10. DNA of the CDR3: TGCGCCAGCAGCGGCGACGGACAGGTTGGCTATGGCTACACCTTC. Protein product: CASSGDGQVGYGYTF.

This chain joins TRBV5-1 and TRBJ2-3; D may be TRBD1 (8 bases). The CDR3 contains 19 residues. Germline-derived CDR1 and CDR2 are SGHRS and YFSETQ. V lost 0 bases to trimming and J lost 2 bases, with 22 bases between them. The CDR3 DNA sequence: TGCGCCAGCAGCTTGGACAGGGGGGGGACCTCAAGGTCCACAGATACGCAGTATTTT. Translated: CASSLDRGGTSRSTDTQYF.

This chain connects TRBV2 to TRBJ2-3, with 13 bases aligning to TRBD2. Per germline, CDR1 SNHLY and CDR2 FYNNEI. V was clipped by 4 bases and J by 9 bases; unmatched bases: 4. The CDR3 covers 14 residues. The CDR3 DNA is TGTGCCAGCAGTGGACTAGCGGGAGGACTCACGCAGTATTTT. It yields the protein CASSGLAGGLTQYF.

V gene TRBV27 combines with J gene TRBJ1-1; 8 bases agree with TRBD1. The CDR3 has 16 residues. Trimming took 1 base from V and 1 from J; bases not matched to a gene: 5. Germline lookup yields CDR1 MNHEY and CDR2 SMNVEV (reference sequence). The CDR3, as DNA: TGTGCCAGCAGTTTATATCGGGGGACAGGGAACACTGAAGCTTTCTTT. Translated: CASSLYRGTGNTEAFF.

This chain connects TRBV10-1 to TRBJ1-4, with D hard to call. V shed 7 bases and J shed 0 bases, with 15 bases lying between them. The germline V gene encodes CDR1 WNHNN and CDR2 SYGVQD (reference sequence). This CDR3 is 16 amino acids long. The CDR3 DNA sequence: TGCGCCAGCACCTCGAATCCGGAGGCAACTAATGAAAAACTGTTTTTT. Amino acid sequence: CASTSNPEATNEKLFF.

The chain combines TRBV5-1 with TRBJ2-3; 9 bases are shared with TRBD2. V dropped 1 base and J dropped 2; count of bases not matched to a gene: 11. Germline V gene sequence: CDR1 SGHRS, CDR2 YFSETQ. The CDR3 has 18 residues. The CDR3 loop is CASSLMGLAISHTDTQYF. As DNA, the CDR3 is TGCGCCAGCAGCTTGATGGGACTAGCAATCTCCCACACAGATACGCAGTATTTT.

This chain uses TRBV28 with TRBJ1-2; 9 bases match TRBD1. Trimming took 5 bases from V and 0 from J; bases not matched to a gene: 7. The CDR3 loop spans 16 amino acids. Germline CDR1 reads MDHEN; CDR2 reads SYDVKM. DNA of the CDR3: TGTGCCAGCAGTCGGGGACAGGGCGTCCCTAACTATGGCTACACCTTC. It yields the protein CASSRGQGVPNYGYTF.

The chain couples TRBV7-3 to TRBJ2-5, with D perhaps matching TRBD2 (6 bases). The ends were cut back, 2 bases at V and 0 bases at J, with 10 bases in the middle. The CDR3 contains 15 residues. The germline gives CDR1 SGHTA, CDR2 FQGTGA. CDR3 nucleotide sequence: TGTGCCAGCAGCTTACAGGGAGGTAACCAAGAGACCCAGTACTTC. This gives the protein CASSLQGGNQETQYF.

For the CDR3, the DNA is TGCAGTGCCAGTTCAGGGGCCGGGAATTCACCCCTCCACTTT. Translated, it gives CSASSGAGNSPLHF. This chain links TRBV20-1 with TRBJ1-6; tentatively, D is TRBD1 (6 bases). The V gene lost 6 bases and the J gene lost 7 bases, with 16 bases spanning the gap. CDR1 is DFQATT, CDR2 SNEGSKA, per germline (reference sequence). CDR3 length: 14 residues.